This entry lists 27 T cell receptor beta chains sequenced from one sample in a study of OX40 agonist ivuxolimab in advanced cancers. Sequencing was performed with immunoSEQ multiplex PCR; in TCRdb, only in-frame clones are kept and a portion is missing. Altogether approximately 50,000 clones are present, more than 85% being singletons, with the ten largest covering about 0.73%. Here the sequenced sample was CD4+ or CD8+ T cells sorted from blood, taken in a trial of the OX40 agonist ivuxolimab. These receptor sequences come from an adult with an advanced solid tumor such as melanoma, head and neck, liver or kidney cancer.

The J gene is TRBJ2-1, the V gene TRBV19; 7 bases fit TRBD2. V trimming: 6 bases; J trimming: 7 bases; junction bases outside the gene matches: 9. The CDR3 length is 14 residues. In germline, CDR1 is LNHDA, CDR2 SQIVND (reference sequence). The CDR3 nucleotides read TGTGCCAGTAGGAATAGCGGGCTGGGGAATGAGCAGTTCTTC. Translated, it gives CASRNSGLGNEQFF.

This chain uses TRBV18 with TRBJ2-2; D perhaps matches TRBD2 (6 bases). Trimming took 2 bases from V and 4 from J, leaving 8 bases between them. The V gene's germline CDR1 is KGHSH and CDR2 LQKENI. The CDR3 length is 14 residues. CDR3 amino acids: CASSPFSGTGELFF. CDR3 nucleotides: TGTGCCAGCTCACCATTTAGCGGCACCGGGGAGCTGTTTTTT. Full variable domain (remainder filled in from reference TRBV18 and TRBJ2-2): NAGVMQNPRHLVRRRGQEARLRCSPMKGHSHVYWYRQLPEEGLKFMVYLQKENIIDESGMPKERFSAEFPKEGPSILRIQQVVRGDSAAYFCASSPFSGTGELFFGEGSRLTVL.

This clone appeared a few times. V usage is TRBV5-4 and J usage is TRBJ2-5, with D possibly matching TRBD2 (5 bases). The germline V gene has CDR1 SGHNT and CDR2 YYREEE (reference sequence). The V end lost 4 bases, the J end lost 7 bases, and 11 bases lay between the germline ends. This CDR3 has 12 residues. The CDR3: CASSPLGGTQYF. The CDR3 region has the DNA TGTGCCAGCAGCCCCTTAGGAGGGACCCAGTACTTC.

CDR3 bases: TGTGCCGGGGGCTGGCCGAGCTACAATGAGCAGTTCTTC. It encodes CAGGWPSYNEQFF. This chain links TRBV11-3 with TRBJ2-1; perhaps TRBD1 as D (6 bases). This CDR3 has 13 amino acids. V was cut by 11 bases and J by 3 bases, with 14 bases left in between. The germline V gene has CDR1 SGHNT and CDR2 YENEEA.

V and J are TRBV6-1 and TRBJ2-2, with D perhaps TRBD2 (6 bases). CDR3 size: 15 residues. Germline loops: CDR1 MNHNS, CDR2 SASEGT. Trimming removed 3 bases at V and 5 bases at J, with 13 bases between. CDR3 sequence (DNA): TGTGCCAGCAGTGATAGGGCGGAGGGGACCGGGGAGCTGTTTTTT. Translated, it gives CASSDRAEGTGELFF.

The genes are TRBV5-4 and TRBJ2-2; 11 positions agree with TRBD2. CDR3 length: 16 residues. Trimming at V came to 5 bases and at J to 4 bases, leaving 7 bases not matched to a gene. Per the germline V gene, CDR1 is SGHNT and CDR2 is YYREEE (reference sequence). CDR3 protein: CASSLTSGIITGELFF. CDR3 bases: TGTGCCAGCAGTCTGACTAGCGGGATTATCACCGGGGAGCTGTTTTTT.

This rearrangement joins TRBV7-2 to TRBJ2-7; 13 nucleotides align to TRBD2. J was trimmed by 4 bases and V by 5 bases; bases with no gene match: 11. Germline assignment: CDR1 SGHTA and CDR2 FQGNSA. This CDR3 comprises 17 residues. The DNA of the CDR3 is TGTGCCAGCAGCCCAACCCGGACTAGCGGGAGTTATTACGAGCAGTACTTC. The encoded protein is CASSPTRTSGSYYEQYF.

The chain links TRBV4-1 to TRBJ1-2; 7 nucleotides match TRBD1. Per germline, CDR1 MGHRA and CDR2 YSYEKL. The CDR3 runs 16 residues. Trimming removed 1 base from V and 4 bases from J; junction bases left unmatched: 9. Here the CDR3 reads CASSQGQGVSLYGYTF. CDR3 nucleotide sequence: TGCGCCAGCAGCCAAGGACAGGGAGTAAGCCTCTATGGCTACACCTTC.

The V call is TRBV20-1, the J call TRBJ2-7; D remains ambiguous. Trimming removed 7 bases from V and 4 bases from J, with 11 bases in between. This CDR3 is built from 11 residues. In germline, CDR1 is DFQATT, CDR2 SNEGSKA (reference sequence). The CDR3 loop is CSVGILYEQYF. The CDR3, as DNA: TGCAGTGTAGGGATCCTATACGAGCAGTACTTC.

The rearrangement uses TRBV19 and TRBJ2-1; 7 bases fit TRBD1. Germline CDR1 reads LNHDA; CDR2 reads SQIVND (reference sequence). With 5 bases clipped from V and 7 bases from J, the junction kept 14 bases outside the gene matches. The CDR3 is made up of 16 amino acids. CDR3 sequence reads: CASSPPGQRTRNEQFF. The CDR3 region has the DNA TGTGCCAGTAGTCCCCCGGGACAGCGGACGAGGAATGAGCAGTTCTTC.

This chain links TRBV7-8 with TRBJ2-5; a possible D gene is TRBD1 (6 bases). CDR3 length: 16 amino acids. The V and J ends lost 0 bases and 2 bases respectively, with 13 bases between them. In germline, CDR1 is SGHVS, CDR2 FQNEAQ. Written as DNA, the CDR3 is TGTGCCAGCAGCTTAGCGTTGGTCAGGGGACAAGAGACCCAGTACTTC. Encoded protein: CASSLALVRGQETQYF.

V is TRBV15 and J is TRBJ2-1; D may correspond to TRBD1 or TRBD2 (5 bases each). V lost 11 bases and J 5 bases, leaving 19 bases between the germline ends. CDR3 size: 14 residues. CDR1 and CDR2 (germline): LNHNV, YYDKDF (reference sequence). CDR3 sequence (DNA): TGTGCCGTGTCTCAGGGACCAGGGCACAATGAGCAGTTCTTC. This codes for CAVSQGPGHNEQFF.

This rearrangement joins TRBV10-3 to TRBJ2-4; tentatively, D is TRBD2 (6 bases). The germline V and J ends were trimmed by 10 bases and 2 bases, with 15 bases remaining between them. This CDR3 has 14 amino acids. Germline CDR1 ENHRY, CDR2 SYGVKD. CDR3 nucleotide sequence: TGTGCCACGGCCCCCGGGGACTCCAAAAACATTCAGTACTTC. It is translated as CATAPGDSKNIQYF.

This clone occurred once. The chain carries TRBV10-1 and TRBJ1-4; D gene ambiguous. V was clipped by 4 bases and J by 0 bases, with 6 bases between them. CDR1 and CDR2 from the germline V gene are WNHNN and SYGVQD (reference sequence). This CDR3 comprises 14 residues. CDR3: CASSGPATNEKLFF. The CDR3 coding sequence is TGCGCCAGCAGTGGACCTGCAACTAATGAAAAACTGTTTTTT.

The rearrangement joins TRBV7-2 to TRBJ2-2; D not certain. Trimming shortened V by 5 bases and J by 1 base, and 11 bases separated the two germline ends. Per the germline V gene, CDR1 is SGHTA and CDR2 is FQGNSA. This CDR3 contains 15 residues. CDR3 coding DNA: TGTGCCAGCAGCCGAAGTGGGTTGAACACCGGGGAGCTGTTTTTT. It yields the protein CASSRSGLNTGELFF.

Worth noting for this clone: Different DNA sequences within this sample yield the same CDR3. The chain combines TRBV15 with TRBJ2-4; 9 bases are a match to TRBD2. The CDR3 sequence is 18 residues long. CDR1 is LNHNV, CDR2 YYDKDF, per germline (reference sequence). Trimming cost V 2 bases and J 0 bases; bases outside gene matches: 8. CDR3 residues: CATSRPGLAGLAKNIQYF. As DNA, the CDR3 is TGTGCCACCAGCAGACCAGGGCTAGCGGGGTTAGCCAAAAACATTCAGTACTTC.

DNA of the CDR3: TGTGCCAGTAGTATACAGGACGGGGCCGGGGAGCTGTTTTTT. Residues: CASSIQDGAGELFF. The gene calls are TRBV19 and TRBJ2-2; D may be TRBD2 (5 bases). V was trimmed by 2 bases and J by 6 bases, leaving 10 bases between them. The length of the CDR3 is 14 residues. Germline assignment: CDR1 LNHDA and CDR2 SQIVND (reference sequence). The entire variable domain, with the rest obtained from reference TRBV19 and TRBJ2-2, is as follows: DGGITQSPKYLFRKEGQNVTLSCEQNLNHDAMYWYRQDPGQGLRLIYYSQIVNDFQKGDIAEGYSVSREKKESFPLTVTSAQKNPTAFYLCASSIQDGAGELFFGEGSRLTVL.

The rearrangement links TRBV28 to TRBJ1-1, with D possibly TRBD1 on 5 matching bases. The CDR3 contains 14 residues. Trimming took off 6 bases at V and 7 bases at J, with 18 bases between the two ends. Germline V gene lookup returns CDR1 MDHEN and CDR2 SYDVKM. The CDR3 DNA reads TGTGCCAGCAGCCCCAGGGCCACCTATCTTGAAGCTTTCTTT. Protein sequence: CASSPRATYLEAFF.

This rearrangement joins TRBV29-1 to TRBJ2-1; weak D call: TRBD1 (5 bases). V dropped 3 bases and J dropped 8 bases, with 8 bases sitting between them. This CDR3 is built from 11 residues. Germline assignment: CDR1 SQVTM and CDR2 ANQGSEA. The CDR3 region has the DNA TGCAGCGTTGAGGTGGGGCATGAGCAGTTCTTC. Amino acid sequence: CSVEVGHEQFF.

This rearrangement joins TRBV11-3 to TRBJ2-5; D possibly matches TRBD1 or TRBD2 (5 bases each). V lost 3 bases, J lost 1 base, and 12 bases lay in between. CDR1 and CDR2 (germline): SGHNT, YENEEA. The CDR3 is 15 amino acids. The CDR3 sequence is CASSFRSGTQETQYF. The CDR3 nucleotides are TGTGCCAGCAGCTTCAGATCTGGGACCCAAGAGACCCAGTACTTC.

The chain joins TRBV19 to TRBJ2-7; 9 positions agree with TRBD1. With 4 bases clipped from V and 7 bases from J, the junction kept 8 bases outside the gene matches. CDR1 is LNHDA, CDR2 SQIVND, per germline (reference sequence). The CDR3 has 14 residues. The CDR3 here is CASSTGTGYGEQYF. The CDR3 nucleotides read TGTGCCAGTAGTACCGGGACAGGGTACGGAGAGCAGTACTTC.

The chain has TRBV11-2 and TRBJ2-5; 8 positions match TRBD1. Trimming at V came to 3 bases and at J to 2 bases, leaving 2 bases not matched to a gene. Germline V gene sequence: CDR1 SGHAT, CDR2 FQNNGV. The length of the CDR3 is 14 residues. The CDR3 nucleotides are TGTGCCAGCAGCTTGGACAGGGCTCAAGAGACCCAGTACTTC. Translated: CASSLDRAQETQYF.

The rearrangement joins TRBV5-1 to TRBJ2-2; unclear D gene. The V end was cut by 1 base, the J end by 4 bases, with 11 bases between. The CDR3 extends over 15 amino acids. From germline, CDR1 is SGHRS and CDR2 YFSETQ. In nucleotides, the CDR3 is TGCGCCAGCAGCTTGACACAGATTAGCACCGGGGAGCTGTTTTTT. It is translated as CASSLTQISTGELFF.

This chain joins TRBV7-2 and TRBJ1-5; D is uncertain. The ends were cut back, 4 bases at V and 6 bases at J, with 7 bases in the middle. Germline V gene lookup returns CDR1 SGHTA and CDR2 FQGNSA. This CDR3 has 12 amino acids. In nucleotides, the CDR3 is TGTGCCAGCAGCTCCTCCTCTCAGCCCCAGCATTTT. Protein sequence: CASSSSSQPQHF.

The rearrangement joins TRBV19 to TRBJ2-1, with 13 bases that match TRBD2. CDR3 length equals 15 residues. Trimming cost V 5 bases and J 6 bases; bases outside gene matches: 4. Per germline, CDR1 LNHDA and CDR2 SQIVND (reference sequence). CDR3 DNA sequence: TGTGCCAGTAGTCCCCGACTAGCGGGGGGCAATGAGCAGTTCTTC. It is translated as CASSPRLAGGNEQFF.

The CDR3: CASSLGRATEQYF. The CDR3 DNA reads TGTGCCAGCAGTTTGGGCAGGGCCACCGAGCAGTACTTC. The V gene is TRBV6-6, the J gene TRBJ2-7; TRBD1 might be the D (5 bases). Germline CDR1 and CDR2: MNHNY and SVGAGI (reference sequence). The CDR3 extends over 13 amino acids. The V end lost 4 bases, the J end lost 6 bases, and 13 bases lay between the germline ends.

The V and J genes are TRBV6-6 and TRBJ2-5; D not resolved. The CDR3 has 13 amino acids. From germline, CDR1 is MNHNY and CDR2 SVGAGI (reference sequence). V lost 0 bases, J lost 2 bases, and 4 bases lay in between. CDR3 region: CASSYSRQETQYF. Here the CDR3 DNA reads TGTGCCAGCAGTTACTCGAGACAAGAGACCCAGTACTTC.